Shown below are 2 T cell receptor beta chains from a single sample sequenced in a study of human thymus T cells (dated by TCRdb to the early 2020s). Thymus tissue was obtained as surgical resects removed during corrective cardiac surgery. The library was produced with the immunoSEQ multiplex PCR assay. The source is immuneACCESS, and TCRdb retained only in-frame sequences with V and J called. Part of the clones is not carried over; for the studies checked, unresolved V genes explain less than half of this, and the remainder is unexplained. The sample contains tens of thousands of clones, just over 95% of them found a single time. The ten largest clonotypes hold 0.025% to 0.035% of the sample. The specimen was thymus tissue. The receptors shown here come from a boy in the first two years of life with a congenital heart defect but otherwise immunologically healthy.

The chain has TRBV7-3 and TRBJ1-2, with D possibly matching TRBD1 (5 bases). This CDR3 contains 16 residues. V was clipped by 5 bases and J by 1 base, with 17 bases between them. Germline CDR1 is SGHTA and CDR2 is FQGTGA. The CDR3 region is CASSPDGALYNYGYTF. CDR3 sequence (DNA): TGTGCCAGCAGCCCCGACGGGGCCTTATATAACTATGGCTACACCTTC.

V is TRBV7-2 and J is TRBJ2-2; D is perhaps TRBD2 (6 bases). CDR3 length: 16 residues. The germline V gene encodes CDR1 SGHTA and CDR2 FQGNSA. V was clipped by 7 bases and J by 2 bases, with 17 bases between them. CDR3 in amino acids: CASTVRGSGNTGELFF. The CDR3 DNA reads TGTGCCAGCACCGTAAGGGGTAGCGGTAACACCGGGGAGCTGTTTTTT. The variable domain in full, with the rest retrieved from reference TRBV7-2 and TRBJ2-2, is GAGVSQSPSNKVTEKGKDVELRCDPISGHTALYWYRQSLGQGLEFLIYFQGNSAPDKSGLPSDRFSAERTGGSVSTLTIQRTQQEDSAVYLCASTVRGSGNTGELFFGEGSRLTVL.